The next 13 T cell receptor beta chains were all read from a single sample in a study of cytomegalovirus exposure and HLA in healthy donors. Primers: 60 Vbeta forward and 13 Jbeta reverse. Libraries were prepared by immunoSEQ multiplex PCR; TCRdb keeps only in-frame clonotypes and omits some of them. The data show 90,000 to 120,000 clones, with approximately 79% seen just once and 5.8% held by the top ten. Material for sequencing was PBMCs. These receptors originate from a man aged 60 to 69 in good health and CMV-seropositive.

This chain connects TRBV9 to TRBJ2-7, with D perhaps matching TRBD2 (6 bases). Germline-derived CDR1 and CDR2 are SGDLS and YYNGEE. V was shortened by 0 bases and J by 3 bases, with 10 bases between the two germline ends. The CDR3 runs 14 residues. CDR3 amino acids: CASSVGGGYYEQYF. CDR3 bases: TGTGCCAGCAGCGTAGGTGGGGGGTACTACGAGCAGTACTTC.

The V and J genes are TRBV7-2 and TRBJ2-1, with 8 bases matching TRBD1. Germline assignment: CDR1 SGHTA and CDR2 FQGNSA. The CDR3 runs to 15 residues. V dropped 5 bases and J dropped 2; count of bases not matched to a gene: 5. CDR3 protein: CASSPTGATYNEQFF. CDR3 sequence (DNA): TGTGCCAGCAGCCCGACAGGGGCCACCTACAATGAGCAGTTCTTC.

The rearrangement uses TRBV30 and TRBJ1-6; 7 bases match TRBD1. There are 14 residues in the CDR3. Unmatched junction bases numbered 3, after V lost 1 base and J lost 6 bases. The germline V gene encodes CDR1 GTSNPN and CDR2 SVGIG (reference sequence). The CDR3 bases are TGTGCCTGGAGTGGGACAGGATTTAATTCACCCCTCCACTTT. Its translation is CAWSGTGFNSPLHF.

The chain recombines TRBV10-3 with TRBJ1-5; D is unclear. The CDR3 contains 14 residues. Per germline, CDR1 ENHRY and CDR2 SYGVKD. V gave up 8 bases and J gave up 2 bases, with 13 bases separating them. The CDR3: CAIAADYGNQPQHF. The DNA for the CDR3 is TGTGCCATCGCGGCGGACTATGGCAATCAGCCCCAGCATTTT.

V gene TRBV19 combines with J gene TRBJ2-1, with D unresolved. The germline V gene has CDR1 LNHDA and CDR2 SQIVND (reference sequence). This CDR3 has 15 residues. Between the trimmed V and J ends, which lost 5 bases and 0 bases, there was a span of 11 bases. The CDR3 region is CASSQSLGSYNEQFF. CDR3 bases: TGTGCCAGTAGTCAGTCCCTAGGCTCCTACAATGAGCAGTTCTTC.

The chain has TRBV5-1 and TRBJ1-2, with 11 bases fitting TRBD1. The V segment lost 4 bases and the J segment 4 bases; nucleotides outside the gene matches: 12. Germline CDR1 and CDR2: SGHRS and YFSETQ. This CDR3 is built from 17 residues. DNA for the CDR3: TGCGCCAGCAGCCAAGGACAGGGGGCGATGTTTCCCTATGGCTACACCTTC. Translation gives CASSQGQGAMFPYGYTF.

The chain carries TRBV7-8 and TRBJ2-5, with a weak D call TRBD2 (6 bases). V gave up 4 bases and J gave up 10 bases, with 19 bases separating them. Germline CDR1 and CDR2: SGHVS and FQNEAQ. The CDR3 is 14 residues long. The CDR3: CASSSRSRGGVQYF. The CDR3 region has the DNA TGTGCCAGCAGCTCCCGGTCCCGGGGCGGGGTCCAGTACTTC.

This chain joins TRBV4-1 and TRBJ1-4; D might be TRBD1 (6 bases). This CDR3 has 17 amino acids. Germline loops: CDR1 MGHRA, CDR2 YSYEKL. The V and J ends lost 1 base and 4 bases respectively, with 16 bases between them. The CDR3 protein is CASSQVRQGQDNEKLFF. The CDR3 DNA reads TGCGCCAGCAGCCAAGTCCGCCAGGGGCAGGATAATGAAAAACTGTTTTTT.

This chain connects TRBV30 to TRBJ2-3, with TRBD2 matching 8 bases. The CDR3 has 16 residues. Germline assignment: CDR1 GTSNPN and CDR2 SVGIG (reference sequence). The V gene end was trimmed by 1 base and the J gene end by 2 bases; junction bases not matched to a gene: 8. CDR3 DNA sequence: TGTGCCTGGAGTGAGGGGGGCGGGGGGCACACAGATACGCAGTATTTT. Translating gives CAWSEGGGGHTDTQYF. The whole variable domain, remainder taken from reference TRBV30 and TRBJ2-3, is SQTIHQWPATLVQPVGSPLSLECTVEGTSNPNLYWYRQAAGRGLQLLFYSVGIGQISSEVPQNLSASRPQDRQFILSSKKLLLSDSGFYLCAWSEGGGGHTDTQYFGPGTRLTVL.

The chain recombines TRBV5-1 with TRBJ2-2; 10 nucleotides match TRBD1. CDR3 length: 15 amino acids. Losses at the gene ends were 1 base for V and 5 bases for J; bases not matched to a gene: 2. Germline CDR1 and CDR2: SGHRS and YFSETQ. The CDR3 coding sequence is TGCGCCAGCAGCTTGTCGGGACAGGGGACCGGGGAGCTGTTTTTT. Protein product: CASSLSGQGTGELFF.

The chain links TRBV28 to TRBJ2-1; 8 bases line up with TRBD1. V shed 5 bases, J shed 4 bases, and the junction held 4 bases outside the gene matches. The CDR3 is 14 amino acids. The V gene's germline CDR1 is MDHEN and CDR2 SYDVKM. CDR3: CASSIGQGYNEQFF. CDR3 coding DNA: TGTGCCAGCAGTATTGGACAGGGATACAATGAGCAGTTCTTC.

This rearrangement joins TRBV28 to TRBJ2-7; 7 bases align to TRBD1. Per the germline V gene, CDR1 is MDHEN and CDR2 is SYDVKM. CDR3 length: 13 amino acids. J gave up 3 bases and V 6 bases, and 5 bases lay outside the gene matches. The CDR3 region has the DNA TGTGCCAGCAGCCGGGACAGCCTCTACGAGCAGTACTTC. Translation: CASSRDSLYEQYF.

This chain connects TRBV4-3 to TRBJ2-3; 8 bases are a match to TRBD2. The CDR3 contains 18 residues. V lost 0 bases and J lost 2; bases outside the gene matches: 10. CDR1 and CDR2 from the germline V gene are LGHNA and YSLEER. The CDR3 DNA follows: TGCGCCAGCAGCCAAGATTCCCCCCGGGGGGGATACACAGATACGCAGTATTTT. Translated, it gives CASSQDSPRGGYTDTQYF.